This is a list of T cell receptor beta chains from one sample in a study of response to subunit inactivated influenza vaccine. MiXCR, applied by TCRdb to the RT-PCR reads, yields one record per CDR3 protein. The top ten hold 10% to 13% of the sample, which has around 750,000 distinct CDR3 sequences, 21% seen once. The sample consisted of PBMCs from blood, taken 5 to 6 days after vaccination. These receptors all stem from a man in his forties or fifties who received an inactivated influenza vaccine. Each CDR3 is given with its conserved first and last residue. The order of the fields is D gene, V gene, J gene, clone size, CDR3 DNA, CDR3 protein. D genes are given only for firm matches. The size field is filled for only some rows; it gives once, few, many or a size class.

>NA|TRBV9|TRBJ2-7|NA
TGTGCCAGCAGCGTAGTGGGGAGCTCCTACGAGCAGTACTTC
CASSVVGSSYEQYF
>NA|TRBV7-8|TRBJ1-2|NA
TGTGCCAGCAGCTCCCCCCTGAGGGCAGATATTGGCTACACCTTC
CASSSPLRADIGYTF
>TRBD2|TRBV6-2/TRBV6-3|TRBJ2-1|few
TGTGCCAGCAGTGACCCGGGACTAGCGGTCTACAATGAGCAGTTCTTC
CASSDPGLAVYNEQFF
>NA|TRBV5-5|TRBJ1-3|NA
TGTGCCAGCAGCTTGGGGCCGACGAGCTCTGGAAACACCATATATTTT
CASSLGPTSSGNTIYF
>NA|TRBV12-3/TRBV12-4|TRBJ2-1|NA
TGTGCCAGCACCCAGGGGCCTTACAATGAGCAGTTCTTC
CASTQGPYNEQFF
>NA|TRBV12-3/TRBV12-4|TRBJ1-1|many
TGTGCCAGCAGTTTATCGCCGGTGAACACTGAAGCTTTCTTT
CASSLSPVNTEAFF
>TRBD2|TRBV5-6|TRBJ2-1|NA
TGTGCCAGCAGCCTACATAGCGGGGGGGCCTACAATGAGCAGTTCTTC
CASSLHSGGAYNEQFF
>NA|TRBV4-1|TRBJ2-5|NA
TGCGCCAGCAGTCTGACCCAAGGACCCCAAGAGACCCAGTACTTC
CASSLTQGPQETQYF
>TRBD1|TRBV6-1|TRBJ2-4|few
TGTGCCAGCAGCTTCGGACAGGGGGGAGCTCAGTACTTC
CASSFGQGGAQYF
>NA|TRBV30|TRBJ2-5|NA
TGTGCCTGGGGAGTTTCGGAGACCCAGTACTTC
CAWGVSETQYF
>NA|TRBV19|TRBJ2-2|NA
TGTGCCAGTAGGCCGCCGGCTGCGAACACCGGGGAGCTGTTTTTT
CASRPPAANTGELFF
>NA|TRBV21-1|TRBJ2-3|NA
TGTGCCAGCAGCATCCGGGACTTCACTAGCACAGATACGCAGTATTTT
CASSIRDFTSTDTQYF
>NA|TRBV20-1|TRBJ1-1|NA
TGCAGTGCTAGAGACGGTTTCGGCACTGAAGCTTTCTTT
CSARDGFGTEAFF
>NA|TRBV24-1|TRBJ2-7|NA
TGTGCCACCAGTGATTTGGAGGGGAACGAGCAGTACTTC
CATSDLEGNEQYF
>NA|TRBV12-3/TRBV12-4|TRBJ1-6|many
TGTGCCAGCAGTGGGGACACGGTTGATTCACCCCTCCACTTT
CASSGDTVDSPLHF
>NA|TRBV11-2|TRBJ2-3|NA
TGTGCCAGCAGCTTAGATTTTCGGCTGACCAACGAAGATACGCAGTATTTT
CASSLDFRLTNEDTQYF
>NA|TRBV12-3/TRBV12-4|TRBJ2-7|many
TGTGCCAGCAGGGACGGAGGGGGGGAATACGAGCAGTACTTC
CASRDGGGEYEQYF
>NA|TRBV2|TRBJ2-1|NA
TGTGCCAGCCGGAAAGGGAGCAGTGTCTTGGGGCTTGAGCAGTTCTTC
CASRKGSSVLGLEQFF
>TRBD2|TRBV12-3/TRBV12-4|TRBJ2-3|many
TGTGCCAGCAGGGGACTAGCGGTAGATACGCAGTATTTT
CASRGLAVDTQYF
>NA|TRBV20-1|TRBJ1-4|NA
TGCAGTGCTAGATGGGACCCGGAGGTGAAAAAACTGTTTTTT
CSARWDPEVKKLFF